This TCR beta chain was found in a study of PD-1 blockade in mismatch repair-deficient tumors. Turning to this clone: Its antigen is undetermined.

Profiled with immunoSEQ multiplex PCR; TCRdb holds only in-frame clones, not every one. Of 60,000 to 65,000 clones in the sample, more than 70% were seen once. The study's findings and limits: Rapid post-treatment expansion, then contraction, generally preceding radiologic response, marked tumor-resident clones.

Germline CDR1 reads SGHDT; CDR2 reads YYEEEE. The V and J ends lost 3 bases and 4 bases respectively, with 16 bases between them. The CDR3 extends over 15 amino acids. This specimen was peripheral blood, taken 52 weeks after starting pembrolizumab. This clonotype originated in an adult with mismatch repair-deficient cancer. The chain uses TRBV5-6 and TRBJ2-5, with D possibly TRBD1 on 5 matching bases. CDR3 in amino acids: CASSSSGKWRETQYF. The CDR3 region has the DNA TGTGCCAGCAGCTCCTCAGGGAAGTGGAGAGAGACCCAGTACTTC.